Below, 21 T cell receptor beta chains from the same sample are listed, as sequenced in a study of CD8+ T cells in alopecia areata. Treatment in this sample: oral pan-JAK inhibitor, 5-10 mg twice daily. Extraction and reverse transcription of RNA yielded cDNA as the sequencing template. Sequencing used immunoSEQ multiplex PCR; TCRdb keeps in-frame clones, though not all of them. The repertoire has roughly 120,000 clones, 58% of them found once; the top ten carry approximately 29%. This specimen was CD8+ T cells sorted from blood, taken at week 4, from a patient treated with tofacitinib. These receptors all stem from a human donor with alopecia areata.

This clone was seen only a few times. This chain uses TRBV5-6 with TRBJ2-2; no clear D. Germline-derived CDR1 and CDR2 are SGHDT and YYEEEE. This CDR3 spans 15 amino acids. Between the trimmed V and J ends, which lost 5 bases and 0 bases, there was a span of 11 bases. CDR3 residues: CASSYRHPNTGELFF. The DNA of the CDR3 is TGTGCCAGCAGTTATAGACACCCGAACACCGGGGAGCTGTTTTTT.

Here the CDR3 reads CSVESNSYEQYF. As DNA, the CDR3 is TGCAGCGTTGAGTCAAACTCCTACGAGCAGTACTTC. The chain recombines TRBV29-1 with TRBJ2-7; D is unresolved. V dropped 3 bases and J dropped 0 bases, with 6 bases sitting between them. This CDR3 spans 12 amino acids. Germline V lookup: CDR1 SQVTM, CDR2 ANQGSEA.

This chain joins TRBV19 and TRBJ2-6, with 7 bases lining up with TRBD1. Germline CDR1 is LNHDA and CDR2 is SQIVND (reference sequence). The junction had 5 bases not matched to a gene; V was cut back by 6 bases and J by 0 bases. This CDR3 has 16 amino acids. CDR3 in DNA: TGTGCCAGTAGCCTCTCAGGGGGCTCTGGGGCCAACGTCCTGACTTTC. Amino acids: CASSLSGGSGANVLTF.

The V call is TRBV25-1, the J call TRBJ2-7; the match to TRBD1 covers 7 bases. Germline V gives CDR1 MGHDK, CDR2 SYGVNS. J lost 5 bases, V lost 1 base, and 5 bases had no gene match. The CDR3 is 14 residues long. The DNA of the CDR3 is TGTGCCAGCAGTGAATTCAGACAGGGCGACGAGCAGTACTTC. Its translation is CASSEFRQGDEQYF.

This sequence joins TRBV29-1 and TRBJ2-1; no clear D gene. The CDR3 covers 13 residues. Germline CDR1 is SQVTM and CDR2 is ANQGSEA. Trimming cost V 7 bases and J 5 bases, with 15 bases left between them. The CDR3 loop reads CSAVRAPDNEQFF. The CDR3 DNA is TGCAGCGCCGTTCGGGCCCCCGACAATGAGCAGTTCTTC.

In this sample, this clone turned up a few times. This chain uses TRBV30 with TRBJ1-1; no clear D. Germline V CDR1 and CDR2: GTSNPN, SVGIG (reference sequence). CDR3 length equals 11 residues. Trimming shortened V by 0 bases and J by 8 bases, and 7 bases separated the two germline ends. The CDR3 bases are TGTGCCTGGAGTGTGCAGAAAGAAGCTTTCTTT. This sequence encodes CAWSVQKEAFF.

This clone has a handful of counts. The J gene is TRBJ2-7, the V gene TRBV7-9, with a tentative D call TRBD2 (6 bases). V gave up 4 bases and J gave up 0 bases, with 7 bases separating them. CDR3 size: 13 residues. Germline V gives CDR1 SEHNR, CDR2 FQNEAQ (reference sequence). CDR3: CASSSGDSYEQYF. DNA for the CDR3: TGTGCCAGCAGCTCGGGGGACTCCTACGAGCAGTACTTC. Based on the CDR3 plus reference TRBV7-9 and TRBJ2-7, the full variable domain is DTGVSQNPRHKITKRGQNVTFRCDPISEHNRLYWYRQTLGQGPEFLTYFQNEAQLEKSRLLSDRFSAERPKGSFSTLEIQRTEQGDSAMYLCASSSGDSYEQYFGPGTRLTVT.

Only a few counts were recorded for this clone. V gene TRBV29-1 combines with J gene TRBJ1-2, with D possibly being TRBD1 (6 bases). CDR3 length: 12 amino acids. V dropped 6 bases and J dropped 4 bases, with 12 bases sitting between them. Per germline, CDR1 SQVTM and CDR2 ANQGSEA. CDR3 residues: CSVSGARYGYTF. CDR3 nucleotide sequence: TGCAGCGTATCAGGGGCCCGCTATGGCTACACCTTC.

This rearrangement joins TRBV2 to TRBJ2-5; D might be TRBD2 (5 bases). V gave up 5 bases and J gave up 5 bases, with 9 bases separating them. The CDR3 covers 12 residues. Germline CDR1 reads SNHLY; CDR2 reads FYNNEI. The CDR3 protein is CASSPWRETQYF. As DNA, the CDR3 is TGTGCCAGCAGTCCATGGAGGGAGACCCAGTACTTC.

This clone has only a few counts. The rearrangement uses TRBV30 and TRBJ2-3; D is undetermined. Trimming stripped 5 bases from V and 6 bases from J, with 9 bases between. This CDR3 spans 11 amino acids. Germline CDR1 reads GTSNPN; CDR2 reads SVGIG (reference sequence). CDR3 in DNA: TGTGCCTGGGGGCTTGGGGATACGCAGTATTTT. As protein: CAWGLGDTQYF.

The chain couples TRBV5-6 to TRBJ2-2; maybe TRBD1 (6 bases). The CDR3 totals 15 residues. Germline V CDR1 and CDR2: SGHDT, YYEEEE. V lost 4 bases to trimming and J lost 4 bases, with 14 bases between them. The CDR3 loop is CASSIRQDPTGELFF. CDR3 in DNA: TGTGCCAGCAGCATACGACAGGACCCCACCGGGGAGCTGTTTTTT.

The chain carries TRBV27 and TRBJ2-5; D might be TRBD1 or TRBD2, each matching 5 bases. Trimming pared 4 bases from V and 7 bases from J, leaving 13 bases between. The CDR3 has 13 residues. The V gene's germline CDR1 is MNHEY and CDR2 SMNVEV (reference sequence). The CDR3 sequence is CASSSPGPGTQYF. The CDR3 DNA follows: TGTGCCAGCAGTTCCCCGGGACCAGGGACCCAGTACTTC.

Notes on this clone: The same CDR3 is also encoded by other DNA sequences in this sample. The chain has TRBV9 and TRBJ1-2, with D maybe TRBD1 (6 bases). V was pared by 0 bases and J by 2 bases, with 8 bases between. Germline V CDR1 and CDR2: SGDLS, YYNGEE. The CDR3 length is 14 residues. The CDR3 spells CASSVGGGNYGYTF. For the CDR3, the DNA is TGTGCCAGCAGCGTAGGAGGGGGGAACTATGGCTACACCTTC. Variable domain in full (rest from reference TRBV9 and TRBJ1-2): DSGVTQTPKHLITATGQRVTLRCSPRSGDLSVYWYQQSLDQGLQFLIQYYNGEERAKGNILERFSAQQFPDLHSELNLSSLELGDSALYFCASSVGGGNYGYTFGSGTRLTVV.

The rearrangement joins TRBV29-1 to TRBJ2-3, with D unresolved. The length of the CDR3 is 15 residues. Per the germline V gene, CDR1 is SQVTM and CDR2 is ANQGSEA. V gave up 6 bases and J gave up 3 bases, with 19 bases separating them. CDR3 sequence reads: CSVDFYLTGTDTQYF. CDR3 nucleotide sequence: TGCAGCGTCGATTTCTATCTGACTGGAACAGATACGCAGTATTTT.

CDR3 sequence (DNA): TGTGCCAGCAGCCTTAGCCATGACCTCAATAGCAATCAGCCCCAGCATTTT. This codes for CASSLSHDLNSNQPQHF. The rearrangement joins TRBV7-8 to TRBJ1-5; no definite D call. Germline lookup yields CDR1 SGHVS and CDR2 FQNEAQ. V was pared by 5 bases and J by 0 bases, with 17 bases between. This CDR3 comprises 17 residues.

The chain recombines TRBV29-1 with TRBJ1-1, with TRBD1 matching 8 bases. The junction had 7 bases not matched to a gene; V was cut back by 5 bases and J by 5 bases. CDR1 is SQVTM and CDR2 is ANQGSEA in the germline V gene. The CDR3 contains 13 residues. The CDR3: CSVSDRGGTEAFF. As DNA, the CDR3 is TGCAGCGTTTCCGACAGGGGAGGGACTGAAGCTTTCTTT.

A few counts support this clone. The same CDR3 can be traced to other DNA sequences in this sample. The chain couples TRBV5-6 to TRBJ1-5; D uncertain. Germline CDR1 is SGHDT and CDR2 is YYEEEE. Trimming removed 0 bases at V and 5 bases at J, with 3 bases between. The CDR3 is made up of 12 amino acids. The CDR3 sequence: CASSLGDQPQHF. DNA for the CDR3: TGTGCCAGCAGCTTGGGCGATCAGCCCCAGCATTTT.

The V gene is TRBV29-1, the J gene TRBJ2-2, with 7 bases identical to TRBD1. The CDR3 has 14 residues. The J segment lost 0 bases and the V segment lost 8 bases, leaving 6 bases of the junction unmatched. CDR1 is SQVTM and CDR2 is ANQGSEA in the germline V gene. The DNA for the CDR3 is TGCAGCTTCTCACAGGGGTCGAACACCGGGGAGCTGTTTTTT. Residues: CSFSQGSNTGELFF.

The V call is TRBV7-6, the J call TRBJ2-5; no clear D. The CDR3 has 16 residues. Trimming removed 1 base from V and 7 bases from J, with 19 bases in between. The germline gives CDR1 SGHVS, CDR2 FNYEAQ. In DNA form, the CDR3 reads TGTGCCAGCAGCTTAGGAGAACCCTCACCCATTGGGACCCAGTACTTC. This gives the protein CASSLGEPSPIGTQYF.

A single count supports this clone. The V gene is TRBV7-8, the J gene TRBJ1-2; no reliable D call. Germline CDR1 reads SGHVS; CDR2 reads FQNEAQ. V dropped 4 bases and J dropped 5 bases, with 14 bases sitting between them. CDR3 length equals 14 residues. CDR3 DNA: TGTGCCAGCAGCTCACCCCTCCAGCAGTATGGCTACACCTTC. Protein: CASSSPLQQYGYTF.

This chain joins TRBV6-5 and TRBJ1-2, with D perhaps matching TRBD1 (6 bases). V was shortened by 6 bases and J by 3 bases, with 11 bases between the two germline ends. CDR1 MNHEY and CDR2 SVGAGI come from the germline V gene. CDR3 length: 13 residues. CDR3 nucleotides: TGTGCCAGCAGATCGGACAGAGACTATGGCTACACCTTC. Translating gives CASRSDRDYGYTF.